These T cell receptor beta chains were read from a single sample in a study of T cell responses to AZD1222 COVID-19 vaccine. Profiling relied on immunoSEQ multiplex PCR, and the TCRdb table lists in-frame clones only, not all of them. The table includes tens of thousands of clones, 70% to 90% detected once. Sequencing was performed on peripheral blood, taken on day 0 of AZD1222 vaccination. Source of these receptors: an adult in good health. CDR3s include the opening cysteine and the closing phenylalanine or tryptophan. The D gene is left open where the match is weak. Expanded clones are given a class, and other clones once, few, many or no size at all.

D gene: TRBD2
V gene: TRBV4-3
J gene: TRBJ2-3
clone size: -
CDR3 protein: CASSPQTSGAPDTQYF
CDR3 DNA: TGCGCCAGCAGCCCACAGACTAGCGGGGCGCCAGATACGCAGTATTTT

D gene: -
V gene: TRBV5-8
J gene: TRBJ1-6
clone size: -
CDR3 protein: CASSLGWGGLESPLHF
CDR3 DNA: TGTGCCAGCAGCTTGGGATGGGGGGGCCTCGAATCACCCCTCCACTTT

D gene: -
V gene: TRBV19
J gene: TRBJ1-1
clone size: few
CDR3 protein: CASRNPGRLNTEAFF
CDR3 DNA: TGTGCCAGTAGGAACCCGGGACGGCTGAACACTGAAGCTTTCTTT

D gene: TRBD2
V gene: TRBV4-2
J gene: TRBJ2-5
clone size: -
CDR3 protein: CASSQVAASGQETQYF
CDR3 DNA: TGTGCCAGCAGCCAAGTGGCAGCTAGCGGCCAAGAGACCCAGTACTTC

D gene: -
V gene: TRBV28
J gene: TRBJ2-7
clone size: -
CDR3 protein: CASSTALYEQYF
CDR3 DNA: TGTGCCAGCAGCACTGCTCTCTACGAGCAGTACTTC

D gene: -
V gene: TRBV4-1
J gene: TRBJ2-2
clone size: -
CDR3 protein: CASSQGRQDTGELFF
CDR3 DNA: TGCGCCAGCAGCCAAGGACGACAGGACACCGGGGAGCTGTTTTTT

D gene: TRBD2
V gene: TRBV11-1
J gene: TRBJ2-7
clone size: -
CDR3 protein: CASSLGGGATYEQYF
CDR3 DNA: TGTGCCAGCAGCTTAGGCGGGGGGGCTACCTACGAGCAGTACTTC

D gene: -
V gene: TRBV6-5
J gene: TRBJ1-3
clone size: few
CDR3 protein: CASSRSAGVGNTIYF
CDR3 DNA: TGTGCCAGCAGTAGGTCCGCCGGAGTCGGAAACACCATATATTTT

D gene: -
V gene: TRBV19
J gene: TRBJ2-3
clone size: -
CDR3 protein: CASSLSGGTDTQYF
CDR3 DNA: TGTGCCAGTAGTCTAAGCGGAGGCACAGATACGCAGTATTTT

D gene: -
V gene: TRBV19
J gene: TRBJ2-3
clone size: once
CDR3 protein: CASSIGGSRPDTQYF
CDR3 DNA: TGTGCCAGTAGTATAGGCGGATCTCGACCAGATACGCAGTATTTT

D gene: -
V gene: TRBV29-1
J gene: TRBJ1-5
clone size: -
CDR3 protein: CSVSENSNQPQHF
CDR3 DNA: TGCAGCGTTTCAGAAAATAGCAATCAGCCCCAGCATTTT

D gene: -
V gene: TRBV10-3
J gene: TRBJ1-1
clone size: -
CDR3 protein: CAISEGGARAEAFF
CDR3 DNA: TGTGCCATCAGTGAAGGAGGGGCGAGGGCTGAAGCTTTCTTT

D gene: -
V gene: TRBV9
J gene: TRBJ2-1
clone size: -
CDR3 protein: CASSVEGGSYNEQFF
CDR3 DNA: TGTGCCAGCAGCGTAGAGGGGGGCTCCTACAATGAGCAGTTCTTC

D gene: -
V gene: TRBV12-3/TRBV12-4
J gene: TRBJ1-4
clone size: -
CDR3 protein: CASRGRDEKLFF
CDR3 DNA: TGTGCCAGCAGGGGGCGGGATGAAAAACTGTTTTTT

D gene: -
V gene: TRBV5-1
J gene: TRBJ1-6
clone size: -
CDR3 protein: CASSLGDPSNSPLHF
CDR3 DNA: TGCGCCAGCAGCTTGGGGGACCCCTCTAATTCACCCCTCCACTTT

D gene: TRBD2
V gene: TRBV6-5
J gene: TRBJ2-1
clone size: -
CDR3 protein: CASTPSGHPEQFF
CDR3 DNA: TGTGCCAGCACCCCTAGCGGGCATCCTGAGCAGTTCTTC

D gene: TRBD1
V gene: TRBV12-3/TRBV12-4
J gene: TRBJ1-2
clone size: -
CDR3 protein: CASGNRGSYGYTF
CDR3 DNA: TGTGCCAGCGGAAACAGGGGAAGCTATGGCTACACCTTC

D gene: TRBD2
V gene: TRBV7-2
J gene: TRBJ2-1
clone size: -
CDR3 protein: CASSLKRGDNNEQFF
CDR3 DNA: TGTGCCAGCAGCCTCAAGCGGGGGGACAACAATGAGCAGTTCTTC

D gene: TRBD1
V gene: TRBV5-1
J gene: TRBJ2-2
clone size: -
CDR3 protein: CASSPYHRGANTGELFF
CDR3 DNA: TGCGCCAGCAGCCCCTACCACAGGGGAGCTAACACCGGGGAGCTGTTTTTT

D gene: TRBD2
V gene: TRBV5-1
J gene: TRBJ2-5
clone size: -
CDR3 protein: CASSLMGRGPQETQYF
CDR3 DNA: TGCGCCAGCAGCTTGATGGGGAGGGGCCCGCAAGAGACCCAGTACTTC

D gene: -
V gene: TRBV14
J gene: TRBJ2-3
clone size: -
CDR3 protein: CASSQLGRDTDTQYF
CDR3 DNA: TGTGCCAGCAGCCAACTCGGCAGGGACACAGATACGCAGTATTTT

D gene: -
V gene: TRBV10-3
J gene: TRBJ2-7
clone size: -
CDR3 protein: CAILNPYSYEQYF
CDR3 DNA: TGTGCCATCCTGAATCCCTATTCCTACGAGCAGTACTTC

D gene: -
V gene: TRBV4-1
J gene: TRBJ1-2
clone size: -
CDR3 protein: CASSQDAEGMGGYTF
CDR3 DNA: TGCGCCAGCAGCCAAGATGCGGAGGGAATGGGTGGCTACACCTTC

D gene: TRBD2
V gene: TRBV6-5
J gene: TRBJ2-1
clone size: -
CDR3 protein: CASIRRGKGEQFF
CDR3 DNA: TGTGCCAGCATTCGGCGGGGGAAAGGTGAGCAGTTCTTC

D gene: -
V gene: TRBV11-2
J gene: TRBJ1-6
clone size: -
CDR3 protein: CASSLMVSYNSPLHF
CDR3 DNA: TGTGCCAGCAGCTTGATGGTCTCCTATAATTCACCCCTCCACTTT

D gene: -
V gene: TRBV7-2
J gene: TRBJ1-2
clone size: -
CDR3 protein: CASSGTGRDYGYTF
CDR3 DNA: TGTGCCAGCAGCGGAACAGGGAGGGACTATGGCTACACCTTC

D gene: -
V gene: TRBV4-3
J gene: TRBJ1-1
clone size: -
CDR3 protein: CASSQTGLNEAFF
CDR3 DNA: TGCGCCAGCAGCCAGACGGGCCTAAATGAAGCTTTCTTT

D gene: -
V gene: TRBV6-5
J gene: TRBJ2-5
clone size: -
CDR3 protein: CASSYRPRAETQYF
CDR3 DNA: TGTGCCAGCAGTTACCGCCCCCGGGCAGAGACCCAGTACTTC

D gene: -
V gene: TRBV4-2
J gene: TRBJ1-6
clone size: -
CDR3 protein: CASSQDRDGFSPLHF
CDR3 DNA: TGTGCCAGCAGCCAAGACCGGGACGGATTTTCACCCCTCCACTTT

D gene: TRBD1
V gene: TRBV4-3
J gene: TRBJ1-4
clone size: few
CDR3 protein: CASSQYTGQPNEKLFF
CDR3 DNA: TGCGCCAGCAGCCAGTATACGGGACAGCCTAATGAAAAACTGTTTTTT

D gene: -
V gene: TRBV6-5
J gene: TRBJ1-1
clone size: -
CDR3 protein: CASSYPGDQGSAFF
CDR3 DNA: TGTGCCAGCAGTTACCCAGGGGACCAGGGCTCGGCTTTCTTT

D gene: -
V gene: TRBV3-1/TRBV3-2
J gene: TRBJ2-5
clone size: -
CDR3 protein: CASRAGQPKTETQYF
CDR3 DNA: TGTGCCAGCAGAGCAGGACAGCCAAAGACGGAGACCCAGTACTTC

D gene: -
V gene: TRBV7-2
J gene: TRBJ1-6
clone size: -
CDR3 protein: CASSPGDGRNSPLHF
CDR3 DNA: TGTGCCAGCAGCCCGGGGGACGGTCGTAATTCACCCCTCCACTTT

D gene: -
V gene: TRBV6-5
J gene: TRBJ1-5
clone size: -
CDR3 protein: CASSYGVNQPQHF
CDR3 DNA: TGTGCCAGCAGTTACGGGGTGAATCAGCCCCAGCATTTT

D gene: TRBD2
V gene: TRBV4-3
J gene: TRBJ2-4
clone size: -
CDR3 protein: CASSQQFPGTSGGPLPKNIQYF
CDR3 DNA: TGCGCCAGCAGCCAACAATTCCCCGGGACTAGCGGGGGGCCACTACCCAAAAACATTCAGTACTTC

D gene: -
V gene: TRBV19
J gene: TRBJ2-1
clone size: -
CDR3 protein: CASSTPGSSYNEQFF
CDR3 DNA: TGTGCCAGTAGCACCCCGGGGAGCTCCTACAATGAGCAGTTCTTC

D gene: -
V gene: TRBV12-3/TRBV12-4
J gene: TRBJ2-7
clone size: -
CDR3 protein: CASSLGVPYEQYF
CDR3 DNA: TGTGCCAGCAGCCTCGGTGTTCCCTACGAGCAGTACTTC

D gene: TRBD1
V gene: TRBV4-1
J gene: TRBJ1-3
clone size: -
CDR3 protein: CASSQARGPGNTIYF
CDR3 DNA: TGCGCCAGCAGCCAAGCGAGGGGGCCTGGAAACACCATATATTTT

D gene: -
V gene: TRBV6-1
J gene: TRBJ1-1
clone size: -
CDR3 protein: CASSELQSTEAFF
CDR3 DNA: TGTGCCAGCAGTGAACTACAGAGCACTGAAGCTTTCTTT

D gene: -
V gene: TRBV4-3
J gene: TRBJ2-2
clone size: -
CDR3 protein: CASSPTNTGELFF
CDR3 DNA: TGCGCCAGCAGCCCCACCAACACCGGGGAGCTGTTTTTT

D gene: -
V gene: TRBV4-2
J gene: TRBJ2-1
clone size: -
CDR3 protein: CASSQDLSSYNEQFF
CDR3 DNA: TGTGCCAGCAGCCAAGACTTAAGCTCCTACAATGAGCAGTTCTTC

D gene: TRBD1
V gene: TRBV2
J gene: TRBJ1-5
clone size: once
CDR3 protein: CASSYRGSNQPQHF
CDR3 DNA: TGTGCCAGCAGTTACAGGGGGAGCAATCAGCCCCAGCATTTT

D gene: -
V gene: TRBV6-2/TRBV6-3
J gene: TRBJ2-5
clone size: -
CDR3 protein: CASSYNGPETQYF
CDR3 DNA: TGTGCCAGCAGTTATAACGGTCCAGAGACCCAGTACTTC